This TCR beta chain was recovered during a study of cytomegalovirus exposure and HLA in healthy donors. Study-wide results and caveats: In an earlier analysis, in 620 or so donors, most V segments appeared productive either ~87% or ~30% of the time. An ancestry cluster, one associated with Asian ancestry, reportedly showed fewer N-insertions than the approximately 720-donor mean in a later analysis. A highly shared variant cluster was judged a likely technical artifact.

This PCR relied on a set of 60 Vbeta primers and 13 Jbeta primers. The assay was immunoSEQ multiplex PCR, and TCRdb's table has in-frame clones only and misses some. The sample holds 90,000 to 100,000 clones, 65% to 85% seen once. Germline CDR1 is MNHNS and CDR2 is SASEGT. The CDR3 runs to 13 residues. Trimming shortened V by 7 bases and J by 4 bases, and 11 bases separated the two germline ends. With regard to this clone: Antigen specificity is unknown.

This TCR derives from a woman aged 55 to 70 in good health and CMV-seropositive. The sequencing sample was made of PBMCs. This sequence joins TRBV6-1 and TRBJ2-1; possibly TRBD1 for D (5 bases). The CDR3 coding sequence is TGTGCCAGCACCCGACAGAAGTACAATGAGCAGTTCTTC. It encodes CASTRQKYNEQFF.